The entry below gives a single TCR beta chain sequence along with its context. Antigen: not known. Healthy adults negative for HIV, lacking recent acute infections or vaccinations, served as donors. The germline CDR1 and CDR2 sequences are LNHNV and YYDKDF (reference sequence). The CDR3 runs 18 residues. V was shortened by 0 bases and J by 0 bases, with 14 bases between the two germline ends. This specimen belongs to a study of shared clonotypes between healthy human individuals. Study-level results: It was the non-shared clonotypes that had lower generation probabilities than clonotypes shared by all four donors.

Original handling: ImmunoSEQ sequences covered only the junction and lacked quality scores; filtering therefore differed. Sequencing was performed with immunoSEQ multiplex PCR; in TCRdb, only in-frame clones are kept and a portion is missing. The V and J calls and clone size are taken from that table; D and trimming were inferred from the DNA. Of about 1 million clones detected, approximately 80% appear once; the ten largest clones hold about 0.52%. The rearrangement joins TRBV15 to TRBJ2-2; D gene ambiguous. This clonotype was sampled from a man aged 18 to 35 in good health. Some clones in this sample may be carry-over from other donors' samples. Sequenced: memory CD4+ T cells from PBMCs. Subset of the sample: CD45RA-negative fraction. This CDR3 reads CATSRDRSGNSNTGELFF. CDR3 nucleotides: TGTGCCACCAGCAGAGATCGTTCGGGCAACTCGAACACCGGGGAGCTGTTTTTT. The entire variable domain, with the rest obtained from reference TRBV15 and TRBJ2-2, is as follows: DAMVIQNPRYQVTQFGKPVTLSCSQTLNHNVMYWYQQKSSQAPKLLFHYYDKDFNNEADTPDNFQSRRPNTSFCFLDIRSPGLGDTAMYLCATSRDRSGNSNTGELFFGEGSRLTVL.